The 11 T cell receptor beta chains below come from one sample, sequenced in a study of T cell responses to AZD1222 COVID-19 vaccine. Here immunoSEQ multiplex PCR was the method, and the copy in TCRdb shows in-frame clones only, minus some. The table includes some 110,000 clones, approximately 93% detected once. The starting material was peripheral blood, obtained on day 0 of AZD1222 vaccination. These receptors came from an adult in good health.

The rearrangement joins TRBV3-1 (or the pseudogene TRBV3-2) to TRBJ2-3; 10 bases fit TRBD2. The CDR3 runs 15 residues. J lost 9 bases, V lost 4 bases, and 10 bases had no gene match. Germline V CDR1 and CDR2: LGHDT, YNNKEL (reference sequence). The CDR3 spells CASSLAGGQRHTQYF. CDR3 DNA: TGTGCCAGCAGCCTAGCGGGAGGCCAGCGGCACACGCAGTATTTT.

The rearrangement links TRBV6-5 to TRBJ1-1; D remains unclear. The V gene lost 2 bases and the J gene lost 0 bases, with 4 bases spanning the gap. Germline-derived CDR1 and CDR2 are MNHEY and SVGAGI. The CDR3 is 13 residues long. CDR3 sequence reads: CASSYKMNTEAFF. CDR3 DNA sequence: TGTGCCAGCAGTTACAAGATGAACACTGAAGCTTTCTTT.

The chain joins TRBV29-1 to TRBJ1-3; D unclear. The CDR3 extends over 12 amino acids. V lost 5 bases to trimming and J lost 1 base, with 6 bases between them. Looked up from germline, CDR1 is SQVTM and CDR2 is ANQGSEA. The CDR3 DNA reads TGCAGCGTTCCCGGGTCTGGAAACACCATATATTTT. Its translation: CSVPGSGNTIYF.

CDR3 nucleotide sequence: TGTGCCAGCAGCTTCCGGGACACCCGCACAGATACGCAGTATTTT. Translating it yields CASSFRDTRTDTQYF. The V and J genes are TRBV11-2 and TRBJ2-3; D is perhaps TRBD1 (6 bases). Looked up from germline, CDR1 is SGHAT and CDR2 is FQNNGV. The CDR3 consists of 15 residues. Trimming pared 3 bases from V and 1 base from J, leaving 11 bases between. Supplemented by reference TRBV11-2 and TRBJ2-3, the full variable domain reads EAGVAQSPRYKIIEKRQSVAFWCNPISGHATLYWYQQILGQGPKLLIQFQNNGVVDDSQLPKDRFSAERLKGVDSTLKIQPAKLEDSAVYLCASSFRDTRTDTQYFGPGTRLTVL.

The chain combines TRBV7-8 with TRBJ1-1; tentatively, D is TRBD1 (5 bases). Trimming cost V 3 bases and J 7 bases, with 12 bases left between them. Germline V gene data show CDR1 as SGHVS and CDR2 as FQNEAQ. This CDR3 is 13 amino acids long. The CDR3 loop reads CASSLVRAGEAFF. The CDR3 DNA reads as TGTGCCAGCAGCTTGGTCAGGGCAGGTGAAGCTTTCTTT.

The chain carries TRBV19 and TRBJ1-1; 10 bases agree with TRBD1. Trimming took 4 bases from V and 10 from J; bases not matched to a gene: 9. CDR3 length: 14 amino acids. Per germline, CDR1 LNHDA and CDR2 SQIVND (reference sequence). The CDR3 coding sequence is TGTGCCAGTAGTAATGGCCGGGACAGGGGTTTAGCTTTCTTT. It yields the protein CASSNGRDRGLAFF.

The J gene is TRBJ2-2, the V gene TRBV19; D unresolved. Germline V lookup: CDR1 LNHDA, CDR2 SQIVND (reference sequence). V shed 3 bases and J shed 1 base, with 15 bases lying between them. The CDR3 contains 17 residues. In nucleotides, the CDR3 is TGTGCCAGTAGTATTTTTCCCAACGACAAGAACACCGGGGAGCTGTTTTTT. Its translation is CASSIFPNDKNTGELFF.

V and J are TRBV9 and TRBJ2-1, with D possibly matching TRBD2 (7 bases). Trimming left V 0 bases short and J 6 bases short, with 13 bases between. CDR3 length equals 15 residues. Per the germline V gene, CDR1 is SGDLS and CDR2 is YYNGEE. The chain's CDR3 is CASSVVGGGGNEQFF. As DNA, the CDR3 is TGTGCCAGCAGCGTAGTAGGGGGAGGGGGCAATGAGCAGTTCTTC.

The V gene is TRBV5-6, the J gene TRBJ2-1; D could derive from TRBD1 or TRBD2 (5 bases each). The V end lost 4 bases, the J end lost 0 bases, and 11 bases lay between the germline ends. Looked up from germline, CDR1 is SGHDT and CDR2 is YYEEEE. The CDR3 runs 15 residues. CDR3 sequence reads: CASSRGGFSYNEQFF. The CDR3 DNA reads TGTGCCAGCAGCCGGGGCGGGTTCTCCTACAATGAGCAGTTCTTC. Full variable domain (rest looked up from reference TRBV5-6 and TRBJ2-1): DAGVTQSPTHLIKTRGQQVTLRCSPKSGHDTVSWYQQALGQGPQFIFQYYEEEERQRGNFPDRFSGHQFPNYSSELNVNALLLGDSALYLCASSRGGFSYNEQFFGPGTRLTVL.

The J gene is TRBJ1-2, the V gene TRBV3-1 (or the pseudogene TRBV3-2); TRBD1 matches 8 bases. This CDR3 contains 15 residues. Germline V gene data show CDR1 as LGHDT and CDR2 as YNNKEL (reference sequence). V dropped 0 bases and J dropped 3; count of bases not matched to a gene: 3. The DNA for the CDR3 is TGTGCCAGCAGCCAAGAGGGACAGGCGCACTATGGCTACACCTTC. Its translation is CASSQEGQAHYGYTF.

The V call is TRBV25-1, the J call TRBJ2-3; 9 bases match TRBD1. Per germline, CDR1 MGHDK and CDR2 SYGVNS. The ends lost 2 bases at V and 3 bases at J; junction bases unmatched: 3. The CDR3 covers 15 residues. The CDR3: CASSEGTGITDTQYF. The CDR3 DNA reads as TGTGCCAGCAGTGAAGGGACAGGGATAACAGATACGCAGTATTTT.